These T cell receptor beta chains were read from a single sample in a study of T cells in Graves' hyperthyroidism and ophthalmopathy. MiXCR, applied by TCRdb to the multiplex PCR reads, yields one record per CDR3 protein. The profile shows 530,000 or so distinct CDR3 sequences, 17% of them singletons. The sample comprised blood. The receptors come from a woman aged 18-35 years with Graves' ophthalmopathy. CDR3s include the opening cysteine and the closing phenylalanine or tryptophan. A D gene is named only where the DNA matches it firmly. The size field is filled for only some rows; it gives once, few, many or a size class.

d_call j_call cdr3_length v_call clone_size cdr3_nt cdr3_aa
- TRBJ1-5 16 TRBV7-2 - TGTGCCAGCAGCTTAGTTGGGGGCATAAGCAATCAGCCCCAGCATTTT CASSLVGGISNQPQHF
- TRBJ2-7 14 TRBV7-2 many TGTGCCAGCAGCTTAGGCAGGATGGGTCACGAGCAGTACTTC CASSLGRMGHEQYF
- TRBJ2-3 14 TRBV7-6 few TGTGCCAGCAGCTTAGAGGGTAGGGGAGATACGCAGTATTTT CASSLEGRGDTQYF
TRBD2 TRBJ2-5 19 TRBV7-6 many TGTGCCAGCAGCACAATCCGAGGTACTAGCGTAGGTAGCCAAGAGACCCAGTACTTC CASSTIRGTSVGSQETQYF
- TRBJ2-1 16 TRBV18 - TGTGCCAGCTCACCACCGTTGGGGAGCTCCTACAATGAGCAGTTCTTC CASSPPLGSSYNEQFF
- TRBJ2-5 14 TRBV14 few TGTGCCAGCAGCAGTGCCGGGACGAGCGGGACCCAGTACTTC CASSSAGTSGTQYF
- TRBJ1-4 12 TRBV7-2 many TGTGCCAGCAGCTTCTCTAATGAAAAACTGTTTTTT CASSFSNEKLFF
- TRBJ2-5 12 TRBV27 many TGTGCCAGCAGTTTCCCTGGGGGGACCCAGTACTTC CASSFPGGTQYF
TRBD1 TRBJ1-2 14 TRBV5-1 many TGCGCCAGCAGCGGGACAGGGACTAACTATGGCTACACCTTC CASSGTGTNYGYTF
- TRBJ1-1 17 TRBV4-1 - TGCGCCAGCAGCCAGAACAGGGAGTATGAGGTAGGGGCTGAAGCTTTCTTT CASSQNREYEVGAEAFF
- TRBJ1-6 9 TRBV20-1 many TGCAGTGGGAAGATACCCCTCCACTTT CSGKIPLHF
- TRBJ1-4 17 TRBV7-9 few TGTGCCAGCAGCTTCCATGACTCTAATGAAAAACTGTTTAAACTGTTTTTT CASSFHDSNEKLFKLFF
- TRBJ2-1 14 TRBV12-3/TRBV12-4 few TGTGCCAGCAGTTTCGGGGCCATCTACAATGAGCAGTTCTTC CASSFGAIYNEQFF
- TRBJ1-5 17 TRBV6-1 many TGTGCCAGCAGCCGTCCCGGTGGCAGGGCAGACGATCAGCCCCAGCATTTT CASSRPGGRADDQPQHF
- TRBJ2-1 15 TRBV2 many TGTGCCAGCAGTGAAGCGATAGCAGCCTACAATGAGCAGTTCTTC CASSEAIAAYNEQFF
- TRBJ2-2 13 TRBV6-5 few TGTGCCAGCAGTTACCCCGAAGGCGGGGAGCTGTTTTTT CASSYPEGGELFF